Shown below are 15 T cell receptor beta chains from a single sample sequenced in a study of regulatory T cells in long-lasting Graves disease. To make TCR beta libraries, researchers used iRepertoire HTBI primers and Arm-PCR of CDR3 regions. Each CDR3 protein is one row after TCRdb ran MiXCR on the multiplex PCR reads. Of 350,000 to 450,000 distinct CDR3 sequences listed, about a fifth are singletons. Time point in this sample: persistent/refractory GD, antithyroid drugs over 5 years with positive TRAb. With RNA extracted from PBMCs as input, the TCR library was made. The sample was peripheral blood mononuclear cells (PBMCs), taken when the disease was refractory, from a patient treated with antithyroid drugs. These TCRs come from a female donor with Graves disease.

CDR3 bases: TGTGCCATCAGAAAAGGACAGGGCCAAGCACCCCTCCACTTT. This gives the protein CAIRKGQGQAPLHF. The rearrangement uses TRBV10-3 and TRBJ1-6; 8 bases fit TRBD1. This CDR3 contains 14 residues. Per germline, CDR1 ENHRY and CDR2 SYGVKD. J was trimmed by 11 bases and V by 6 bases; bases with no gene match: 9.

This clonotype was found many times. The J gene is TRBJ1-2, the V gene TRBV27; 9 bases fit TRBD1. The germline V gene encodes CDR1 MNHEY and CDR2 SMNVEV (reference sequence). V lost 6 bases to trimming and J lost 4 bases; unmatched junction nucleotides: 6. This CDR3 contains 14 residues. The CDR3 DNA follows: TGTGCCAGCAGAGGGACAGGGAGGGGCTATGGCTACACCTTC. This codes for CASRGTGRGYGYTF.

This clonotype was seen only a few times. The rearrangement joins TRBV6-2 or TRBV6-3 to TRBJ2-5; 8 bases are shared with TRBD1. The CDR3 runs 15 residues. Germline lookup yields CDR1 MNHEY and CDR2 SVGEGT. The J segment lost 1 base and the V segment lost 3 bases, leaving 4 bases of the junction unmatched. The CDR3 here is CASSYRTGGQETQYF. CDR3 in DNA: TGTGCCAGCAGTTATCGTACAGGGGGCCAAGAGACCCAGTACTTC.

This clonotype occurred a few times. This chain joins TRBV20-1 and TRBJ1-5, with a weak D call TRBD1 (6 bases). The CDR3 spans 13 residues. Germline CDR1 is DFQATT and CDR2 is SNEGSKA (reference sequence). V was trimmed by 3 bases and J by 7 bases, leaving 13 bases between them. The CDR3 nucleotides are TGCAGTGCTAGCCCAGGGGTCAGCCAGCCCCAGCATTTT. Its translation: CSASPGVSQPQHF.

This clonotype showed up many times. J is TRBJ2-2 and V is TRBV28; TRBD1 agrees at 11 bases. The CDR3 runs 15 residues. The V gene end was trimmed by 7 bases and the J gene end by 0 bases; junction bases not matched to a gene: 1. Germline V CDR1 and CDR2: MDHEN, SYDVKM. CDR3 residues: CASKGQGANTGELFF. DNA for the CDR3: TGTGCCAGCAAGGGACAGGGGGCGAACACCGGGGAGCTGTTTTTT.

This clonotype has ten or more counts. CDR3 in amino acids: CASSELFGNTEAFF. The CDR3, as DNA: TGTGCCAGCAGTGAATTGTTTGGGAACACTGAAGCTTTCTTT. This sequence joins TRBV2 and TRBJ1-1; D ambiguous. The CDR3 has 14 residues. V lost 2 bases, J lost 1 base, and 8 bases lay in between. The V gene's germline CDR1 is SNHLY and CDR2 FYNNEI.

On this clonotype itself: This sequence may be a read error, since a much larger clone differs from it by one base. The chain carries TRBV12-3 or TRBV12-4 and TRBJ2-6; no clear D. The CDR3 runs to 14 residues. The CDR3 spells CASKPVSGSNVLTF. The DNA for the CDR3 is TGTGCCAGCAAACCCGTCTCTGGGTCCAACGTCCTGACTTTC.

The gene calls are TRBV20-1 and TRBJ2-4, with unresolved D. CDR1 and CDR2 (germline): DFQATT, SNEGSKA (reference sequence). Trimming took 1 base from V and 8 from J, leaving 21 bases between them. This CDR3 region has 16 residues. The CDR3 loop reads CSARGQSHMGIDIQYF. The CDR3 nucleotides are TGCAGTGCTAGAGGCCAAAGCCACATGGGAATTGACATTCAGTACTTC.

The genes are TRBV10-3 and TRBJ1-2, with 8 bases aligning to TRBD1. Germline CDR1 is ENHRY and CDR2 is SYGVKD. CDR3 length equals 12 residues. The CDR3 bases are TGTGCGGCAGGGGCAGGGGGCGGTGGCTACACCTTC. Translating gives CAAGAGGGGYTF.

The table lists this clonotype with many counts. This sequence joins TRBV27 and TRBJ2-4; D unresolved. V was trimmed by 2 bases and J by 1 base, leaving 12 bases between them. CDR1 is MNHEY and CDR2 is SMNVEV in the germline V gene (reference sequence). The CDR3 length is 16 residues. Written as DNA, the CDR3 is TGTGCCAGCAGTTTAAGGGTGGCTTTGGCCAAAAACATTCAGTACTTC. Translating it yields CASSLRVALAKNIQYF.

This chain connects TRBV11-1 to TRBJ1-1; the D gene is possibly TRBD1 (5 bases). The CDR3 length is 16 residues. Trimming pared 5 bases from V and 7 bases from J, leaving 23 bases between. Germline V gene data show CDR1 as SGHAT and CDR2 as FQDESV (reference sequence). CDR3 region: CASSPYPDQRGDEAFF. CDR3 DNA: TGTGCCAGCAGCCCATACCCCGACCAGCGGGGGGATGAAGCTTTCTTT.

This clonotype was seen just once. Because the CDR3 is missing its conserved closing phenylalanine or tryptophan, this is likely a read error. This sequence joins TRBV27 and TRBJ2-7; D tentatively fits TRBD1 or TRBD2 (5 bases each). The CDR3 is 16 amino acids. The V gene's germline CDR1 is MNHEY and CDR2 SMNVEV (reference sequence). Trimming took 4 bases from V and 0 from J, leaving 16 bases between them. The CDR3 is CASSSLGTRTSYEQYS. DNA of the CDR3: TGTGCCAGCAGTTCGCTCGGGACCCGCACCTCCTACGAGCAGTACTCC.

The chain carries TRBV9 and TRBJ1-4; D may be TRBD1 (5 bases). Germline V CDR1 and CDR2: SGDLS, YYNGEE. V shed 4 bases and J shed 2 bases, with 18 bases lying between them. The length of the CDR3 is 17 residues. The CDR3 spells CASSPRAGGATNEKLFF. The CDR3 bases are TGTGCCAGCAGCCCCCGGGCGGGGGGTGCGACTAATGAAAAACTGTTTTTT.

The gene calls are TRBV19 and TRBJ2-1; 11 nucleotides match TRBD1. Germline loops: CDR1 LNHDA, CDR2 SQIVND (reference sequence). Trimming cost V 4 bases and J 5 bases; bases outside gene matches: 4. The CDR3 covers 15 residues. The CDR3 DNA follows: TGTGCCAGTAGTAGGGACAGGGGGTTGGACAATGAGCAGTTCTTC. The encoded protein is CASSRDRGLDNEQFF.

This clonotype was observed at least ten times. The J gene is TRBJ1-4, the V gene TRBV28; the match to TRBD1 covers 10 bases. This CDR3 region has 14 residues. Trimming cost V 5 bases and J 6 bases; bases outside gene matches: 3. The V gene's germline CDR1 is MDHEN and CDR2 SYDVKM. CDR3 DNA sequence: TGTGCCAGCAGTCGACAGGGGGCATATGAAAAACTGTTTTTT. Residues: CASSRQGAYEKLFF.